This T cell receptor (beta chain) came from a study of blood T cell repertoires in COVID-19 (dated by TCRdb to between 2020 and 2021). Turning to the overall study: Samples from collaborators originated in the United States, Italy and Spain and spanned both the acute and convalescent phases of COVID-19. Subjects who had been exposed to COVID-19, were actively infected with it, or had recovered from it provided the deeply sampled blood TCRbeta repertoires that made up the dataset. The repertoires were released in a freely available public database meant as a resource for research on the immune response to SARS-CoV-2. The sample metadata nearly always contained a de-identified subject ID, COVID-19 status, age in years and sex. HLA class I and class II types, where available, came from metadata supplied by the sample provider rather than from assay-based typing. Samples came from the ongoing ImmuneRACE study (first 160 participants) plus 1,254 subjects from 6 global collaborators. The prospective study material was composed of cDNA or gDNA derived from T cells, B-cell-depleted T cells, or PBMCs.

TCRbeta CDR3 regions were amplified from genomic DNA by means of the immunoSEQ Assay, a bias-controlled multiplex PCR. The original methods were these. Nucleated cell counts per sample were estimated from amplification of reference gene primers within the assay. To quantify the absolute abundance of each unique TCRbeta CDR3 rearrangement, sequence reads were collapsed and filtered. For each sample, productive Simpson clonality was calculated as the square root of Simpson's diversity index over productive rearrangements. TCRdb stores this immuneACCESS table with in-frame sequences only. Part of the clones is absent; in the studies checked, under half of the shortfall reflects unresolved V genes, and no reason is known for the rest. V and J calls and clone size are copied from that table; D and trimming were computed from the DNA. Counted in this sample were approximately 450,000 clones; about 85% of them appeared once. The top ten clones comprise over 1.5% of the sample.

As to this clone: The antigen it binds to is not known. Base-call qualities are not available, and no considerably larger clone is one nucleotide away.

Participants in the prospective study were enrolled through a virtual design, were aged roughly 18 to 90 years, and lived in roughly 24 United States geographic areas. In the prospective study, participants were assigned to cohorts based on the clinical history participants reported in a screening survey and a study questionnaire. Each participant in the prospective study had whole blood, serum and a nasopharyngeal or oropharyngeal swab collected by mobile phlebotomists. Over a roughly 2-month period, participants in the prospective study had the option of providing additional blood draws and questionnaires. Before DNA extraction, blood samples from the prospective study were shipped at room temperature or frozen. Points the paper makes about the study in general: The amount of clinical and demographic metadata varied by source and participant and was provided uncurated.

Sequenced material: PBMCs or T cells enriched from blood (not recorded which). This TCR derives from a young woman with acute COVID-19.

The sequence in DNA is TGTGCCAGCAGTTTGGGCCGAGACTATGGCTACACCTTC. Protein translation: CASSLGRDYGYTF. The sequence links TRBV28 to TRBJ1-2; the D gene lacks a confident call. CDR1 and CDR2, looked up from the germline V gene, are MDHEN and SYDVKM. V drops 3 bases and J drops 3 bases, leaving 8 bases in between. CDR3 length: 13 amino acids, cysteine to phenylalanine. Only the CDR3 portion is preserved as DNA: 39 bases, with reading frame beginning at the first base.